The clone carrying this T cell receptor beta chain was detected many times. Its antigen is as yet unknown. The data are from a study of CD8+CD57+ T cells in acquired aplastic anemia. The study's findings and limits: Patients shared 25 to 35 CD8+ CDR3 sequences with controls.

Genomic DNA acted as the template from which TCR beta VDJ combination and CDR3 sequence profiling were carried out. Each CDR3 protein is one row after TCRdb ran MiXCR on the reads. The table lists 150,000 to 200,000 distinct CDR3 sequences, about 45% of them singletons, with less than 3% in the top ten. Patients chosen for sequencing had shown CD8+CD57+ cell expansion by flow cytometry. The TCR sequence derives from a human donor with aplastic anemia. The sample was sorted CD4+, CD8+, or CD8+CD57+ T cells (not recorded which) from PBMCs.

CDR3 nucleotides: TGTGCCAGCAGCAGACTAGCGGGAGGGCCAACAGATACGCAGTATTTT. This sequence encodes CASSRLAGGPTDTQYF. The gene calls are TRBV3-1 and TRBJ2-3; 14 bases line up with TRBD2. CDR1 and CDR2 from the germline V gene are LGHDT and YNNKEL (reference sequence). The V gene end was trimmed by 5 bases and the J gene end by 3 bases; junction bases not matched to a gene: 4. This CDR3 region has 16 residues.